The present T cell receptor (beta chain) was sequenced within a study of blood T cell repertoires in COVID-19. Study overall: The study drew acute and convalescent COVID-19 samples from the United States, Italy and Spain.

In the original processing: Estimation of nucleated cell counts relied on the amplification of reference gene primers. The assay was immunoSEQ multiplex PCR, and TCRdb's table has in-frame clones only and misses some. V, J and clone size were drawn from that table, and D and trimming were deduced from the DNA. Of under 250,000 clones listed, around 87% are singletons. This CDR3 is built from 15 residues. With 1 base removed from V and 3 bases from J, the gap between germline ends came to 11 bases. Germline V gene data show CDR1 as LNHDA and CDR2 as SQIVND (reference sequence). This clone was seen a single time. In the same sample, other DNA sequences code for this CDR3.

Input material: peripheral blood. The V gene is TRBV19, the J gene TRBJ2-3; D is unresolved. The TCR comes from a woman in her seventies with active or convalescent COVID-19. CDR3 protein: CASSIGSPGTDTQYF. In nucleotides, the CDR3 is TGTGCCAGTAGTATAGGGTCTCCCGGTACAGATACGCAGTATTTT. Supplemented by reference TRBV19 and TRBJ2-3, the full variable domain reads DGGITQSPKYLFRKEGQNVTLSCEQNLNHDAMYWYRQDPGQGLRLIYYSQIVNDFQKGDIAEGYSVSREKKESFPLTVTSAQKNPTAFYLCASSIGSPGTDTQYFGPGTRLTVL.